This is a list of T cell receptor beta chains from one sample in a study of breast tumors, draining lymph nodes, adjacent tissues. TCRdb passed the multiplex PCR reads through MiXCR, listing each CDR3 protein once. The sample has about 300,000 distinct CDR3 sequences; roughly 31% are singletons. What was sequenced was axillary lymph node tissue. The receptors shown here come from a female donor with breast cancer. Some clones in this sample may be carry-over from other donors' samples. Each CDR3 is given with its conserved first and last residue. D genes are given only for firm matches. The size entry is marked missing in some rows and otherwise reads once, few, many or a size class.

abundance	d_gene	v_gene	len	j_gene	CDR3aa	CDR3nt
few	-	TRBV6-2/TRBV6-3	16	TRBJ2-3	CASPGCGSKGADTQYF	TGTGCCAGCCCAGGTTGCGGGAGCAAGGGGGCAGATACGCAGTATTTT
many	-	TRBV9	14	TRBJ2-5	CASSPRQVPETQYF	TGTGCCAGCAGCCCCCGACAGGTTCCAGAGACCCAGTACTTC
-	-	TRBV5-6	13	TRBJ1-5	CASSFRRGANEHF	TGTGCCAGCAGCTTCCGGCGCGGGGCCAACGAGCATTTT
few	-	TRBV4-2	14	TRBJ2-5	CASSPSGSRETQYF	TGTGCCAGCAGCCCTTCAGGGAGTAGGGAGACCCAGTACTTC
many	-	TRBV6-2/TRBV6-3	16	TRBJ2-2	CASSKIPDRYTGELFF	TGTGCCAGCAGTAAGATCCCCGATCGATACACCGGGGAGCTGTTTTTT
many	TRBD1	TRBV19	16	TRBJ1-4	CASSTGQGPRNEKLFF	TGTGCCAGTAGTACTGGACAGGGGCCCCGTAATGAAAAACTGTTTTTT
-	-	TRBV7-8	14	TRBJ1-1	CASSFYQGNTEAFF	TGTGCCAGCAGCTTCTATCAGGGGAACACTGAAGCTTTCTTT
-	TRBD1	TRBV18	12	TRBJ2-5	CASSLDRQGEHF	TGTGCCAGCTCACTGGACAGGCAGGGGGAGCACTTC
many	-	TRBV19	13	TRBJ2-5	CASRTREAETQYF	TGTGCCAGTAGAACCAGGGAGGCAGAGACCCAGTACTTC
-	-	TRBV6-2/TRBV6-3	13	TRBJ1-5	CASSDPGNQPQHF	TGTGCCAGCAGCGACCCTGGGAATCAGCCCCAGCATTTT
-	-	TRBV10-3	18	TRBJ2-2	CAISEGQGETQYFGELFF	-
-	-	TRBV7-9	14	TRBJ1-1	CASSLGEFEGDAFF	TGTGCCAGCAGCTTAGGTGAGTTTGAGGGAGACGCTTTCTTT
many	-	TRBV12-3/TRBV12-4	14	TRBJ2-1	CATIKRGEINEQFF	TGTGCCACAATCAAAAGGGGGGAGATAAATGAGCAGTTCTTC
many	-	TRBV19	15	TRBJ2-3	CASSISALGTDTQYF	TGTGCCAGTAGTATCTCTGCCTTGGGGACAGATACGCAGTATTTT
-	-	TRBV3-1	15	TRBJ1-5	CASSQDAGLVYTQHF	TGTGCCAGCAGCCAAGATGCTGGCCTAGTCTATACGCAGCATTTT
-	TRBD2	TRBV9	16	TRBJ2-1	CASSPTSGGFYNEQFF	TGTGCCAGCAGTCCCACTAGCGGGGGTTTCTACAATGAGCAGTTCTTC
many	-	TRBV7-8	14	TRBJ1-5	CASSLASGNQPQHF	TGTGCCAGCAGCTTAGCGTCCGGGAATCAGCCCCAGCATTTT
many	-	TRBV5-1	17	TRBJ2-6	CASSLEGLGSGANVLTF	TGCGCCAGCAGCTTGGAGGGCCTTGGCTCTGGGGCCAACGTCCTGACTTTC
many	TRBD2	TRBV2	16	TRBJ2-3	CASSRGLALSTDTQYF	TGTGCCAGTAGCCGGGGACTAGCGCTTAGCACAGATACGCAGTATTTT
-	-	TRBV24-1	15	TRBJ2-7	CASSQEVWSSHEQYF	TGTGCCAGCAGCCAAGAGGTTTGGAGCTCCCACGAGCAGTACTTC
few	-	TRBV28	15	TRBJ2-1	CASSGTWSSYNEQFF	TGTGCCAGCAGTGGTACCTGGAGCTCCTACAATGAGCAGTTCTTC
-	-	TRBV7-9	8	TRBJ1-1	CASSEAFF	TGTGCCAGCTCCGAAGCTTTCTTT
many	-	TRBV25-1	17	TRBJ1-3	CASSDQQQESSGNTIYF	TGTGCCAGCAGTGATCAACAGCAGGAGAGCTCTGGAAACACCATATATTTT
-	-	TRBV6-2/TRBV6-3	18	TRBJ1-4	CASSFPTHHGKVDEKLFF	TGTGCCAGCAGTTTCCCCACCCACCATGGGAAGGTGGATGAAAAACTGTTTTTT
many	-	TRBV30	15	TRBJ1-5	CAWSVPRSRNQPQHF	TGTGCCTGGAGTGTCCCCAGGAGCCGCAATCAGCCCCAGCATTTT
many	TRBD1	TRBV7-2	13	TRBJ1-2	CASSPDRGYGYTF	TGTGCCAGCAGCCCTGACAGGGGCTATGGCTACACCTTC
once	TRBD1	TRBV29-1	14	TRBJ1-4	CSVRGRTGGEKLFF	TGCAGCGTTAGAGGCAGGACAGGCGGCGAAAAACTGTTTTTT
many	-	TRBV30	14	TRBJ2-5	CAWKNTPYQETQYF	TGTGCCTGGAAGAATACACCGTACCAAGAGACCCAGTACTTC
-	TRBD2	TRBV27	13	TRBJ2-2	CASNKLASGELFF	TGTGCCAGCAATAAACTAGCGTCCGGGGAGCTGTTTTTT
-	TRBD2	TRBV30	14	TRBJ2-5	CAWGGVTSGRAEYF	TGTGCCTGGGGCGGGGTGACTAGCGGGAGGGCCGAGTACTTC
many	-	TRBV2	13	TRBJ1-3	CAREDRSGNTIYF	TGTGCCAGAGAGGACAGATCTGGAAACACCATATATTTT
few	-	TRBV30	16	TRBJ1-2	CAWRTTGLGPNYGYTF	TGTGCCTGGAGGACCACAGGGCTGGGCCCAAACTATGGCTACACCTTC
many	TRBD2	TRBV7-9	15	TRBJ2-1	CASELTGTSVNEQFF	TGTGCCAGCGAGCTGACCGGGACTAGCGTTAATGAGCAGTTCTTC
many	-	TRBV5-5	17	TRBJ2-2	CASSLEGFHRNTGELFF	TGTGCCAGCAGCTTGGAAGGGTTTCACCGGAACACCGGGGAGCTGTTTTTT
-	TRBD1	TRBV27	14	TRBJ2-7	CASSPDRVSYEQYF	TGTGCCAGCAGTCCCGACAGGGTCTCCTACGAGCAGTACTTC
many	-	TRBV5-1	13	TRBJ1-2	CASSYDATYGYTF	TGCGCCAGCAGCTACGACGCGACCTATGGCTACACCTTC
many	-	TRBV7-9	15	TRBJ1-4	CASSLVGRKNEKLFF	TGTGCCAGCAGCTTAGTGGGACGTAAGAATGAAAAACTGTTTTTT
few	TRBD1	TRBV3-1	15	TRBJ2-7	CASSRRQGASYEQYF	TGTGCCAGCAGCCGACGACAGGGGGCCTCCTACGAGCAGTACTTC
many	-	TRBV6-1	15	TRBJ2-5	CASMEPSGLEETQYF	TGTGCCAGCATGGAGCCCTCTGGTTTAGAAGAGACCCAGTACTTC